This T cell receptor (beta chain) was sequenced for a study of spatial heterogeneity in lung cancer. Overall study context: Detected sequences consistently included more beta-chain ones than alpha-chain ones.

Time point given: sample taken at primary tumor resection. At least ten counts were recorded for this clonotype. What it binds is unknown. One entry per CDR3 protein, called by TCRdb with MiXCR from the 5' RACE reads. Of some 96,000 distinct CDR3 sequences listed, around 4.8% were seen once; the top ten hold around 20%. General observations from the study: Counts that tracked tumor mutation counts were those of expanded intratumoral alpha and beta TCRs.

The CDR3 length is 16 residues. The J segment lost 2 bases and the V segment lost 5 bases, leaving 10 bases of the junction unmatched. Germline values: CDR1 SQVTM, CDR2 ANQGSEA. The chain is built from TRBV29-1 and TRBJ2-5, with 11 bases lining up with TRBD2. The sample consisted of lung tumor tissue, taken at surgery. The TCR originated in a male donor with early-stage non-small cell lung cancer. DNA for the CDR3: TGCAGCGTTTCCCTACTAGCGGGAGTCCCACAAGAGACCCAGTACTTC. This codes for CSVSLLAGVPQETQYF.